The T cell receptor beta chain under discussion was sequenced for a study of blood T cell repertoires in COVID-19. At the level of the study: PBMCs, B-cell-depleted T cells, or T cells provided the cDNA or gDNA that made up the material.

V lost 4 bases and J lost 5; bases outside the gene matches: 2. The CDR3 covers 14 residues. CDR1 and CDR2 (germline): LGHDT, YNNKEL (reference sequence). Here immunoSEQ multiplex PCR was the method, and the copy in TCRdb shows in-frame clones only, minus some. Found here are some 400,000 clones, more than 70% of them singletons; the top ten hold 1.3%. Cohorts were assigned according to the clinical history that participants reported. Two negative PCRs, clearance, or symptom resolution had been documented for recovered Cohort 3 donors. This chain links TRBV3-1 (or the pseudogene TRBV3-2) with TRBJ2-2; 9 nucleotides match TRBD2. The source of this sequence is a man aged 25 to 40 who had recovered from COVID-19. The sequencing sample was made of PBMCs or T cells enriched from blood (not recorded which). The CDR3 DNA reads as TGTGCCAGCAGCCTAGCGGGGGCAACCGGGGAGCTGTTTTTT. Its translation: CASSLAGATGELFF.